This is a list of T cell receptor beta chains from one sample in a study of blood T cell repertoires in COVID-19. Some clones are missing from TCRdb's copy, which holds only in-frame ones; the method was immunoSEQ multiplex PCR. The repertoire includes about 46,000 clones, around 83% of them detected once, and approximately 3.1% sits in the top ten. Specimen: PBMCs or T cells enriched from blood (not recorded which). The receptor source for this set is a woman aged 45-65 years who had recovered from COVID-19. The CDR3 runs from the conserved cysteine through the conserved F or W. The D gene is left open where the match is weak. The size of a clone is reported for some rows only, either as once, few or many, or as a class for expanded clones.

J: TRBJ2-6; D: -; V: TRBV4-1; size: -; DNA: TGCGCCAGCAGCCCCAACTTCTCTGGGGCCAACGTCCTGACTTTC; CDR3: CASSPNFSGANVLTF
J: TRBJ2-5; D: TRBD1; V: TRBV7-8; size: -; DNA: TGTGCCAGCAGCTTAGGGGGGACAGGGGGCCTGGCGGCGTGGACCCAGTACTTC; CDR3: CASSLGGTGGLAAWTQYF
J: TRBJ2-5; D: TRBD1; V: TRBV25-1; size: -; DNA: TGTGCCAGCTTGGGACAGAATCAAGAGACCCAGTACTTC; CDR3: CASLGQNQETQYF
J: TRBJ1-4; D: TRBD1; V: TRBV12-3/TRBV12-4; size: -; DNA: TGTGCCAGCAGCCCGGGACAGAATGAAAAACTGTTTTTT; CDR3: CASSPGQNEKLFF
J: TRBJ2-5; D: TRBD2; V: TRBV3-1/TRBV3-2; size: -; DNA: TGTGCCAGCAGCCCTACTAGCGGCCAAGAGACCCAGTACTTC; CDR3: CASSPTSGQETQYF
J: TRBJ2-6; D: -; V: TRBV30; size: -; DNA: TGTGCCTGGAGTGTATCGCGCTCTGGGGCCAACGTCCTGACTTTC; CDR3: CAWSVSRSGANVLTF
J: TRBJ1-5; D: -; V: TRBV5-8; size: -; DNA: TGTGCCAGCCTCGCTTCGGAGGGATATAATCAGCCCCAGCATTTT; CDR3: CASLASEGYNQPQHF
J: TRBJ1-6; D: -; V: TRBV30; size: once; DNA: TGTGCCTGGAGTGATCTACAGGGAAAAATGGCTTCACCCCTCCACTTT; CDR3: CAWSDLQGKMASPLHF
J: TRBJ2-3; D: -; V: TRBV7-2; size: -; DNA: TGTGCCAGCAGCTTATCGTGGGCCCGCACAGATACGCAGTATTTT; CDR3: CASSLSWARTDTQYF
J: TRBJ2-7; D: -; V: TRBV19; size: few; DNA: TGTGCCAGTAGTATGGCGGCGACAGTTCCCTACGAGCAGTACTTC; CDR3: CASSMAATVPYEQYF
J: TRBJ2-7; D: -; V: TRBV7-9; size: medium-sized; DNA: TGTGCCAGCAGCCCTCTTTCCTACGAGCAGTACTTC; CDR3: CASSPLSYEQYF
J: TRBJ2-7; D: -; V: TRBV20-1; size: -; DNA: TGCAGTGCCCATTCCGGCTACGAGCAGTACTTC; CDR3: CSAHSGYEQYF
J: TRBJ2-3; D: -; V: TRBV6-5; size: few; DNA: TGTGCCAGCAGTTACGACGGACTCAGCGATACGCAGTATTTT; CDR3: CASSYDGLSDTQYF
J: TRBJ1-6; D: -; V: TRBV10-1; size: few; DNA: TGCGCCAGCAGTGCCGGGAACTCACCCCTCCACTTT; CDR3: CASSAGNSPLHF
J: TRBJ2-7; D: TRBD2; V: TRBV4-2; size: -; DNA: TGTGCCAGCAGCCAAGATGGAGTAGCGGGGCGCTCCTACGAGCAGTACTTC; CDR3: CASSQDGVAGRSYEQYF
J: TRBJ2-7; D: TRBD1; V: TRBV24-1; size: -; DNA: TGTGCCACCAGTGAGAACAGGGGACACGAGCAGTACTTC; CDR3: CATSENRGHEQYF